The rows below give T cell receptor beta chains drawn from one sample of a study of T cell responses to AZD1222 COVID-19 vaccine. Method: immunoSEQ multiplex PCR; TCRdb's copy keeps in-frame clones and lacks some. The sample contains fewer than 150,000 clones, 88% of which appear only once. Sequencing used peripheral blood, obtained 28 days after the second AZD1222 dose. Every receptor here comes from an adult who received the AZD1222 COVID-19 vaccine. The CDR3 runs from the conserved cysteine through the conserved F or W. The D gene is left open where the match is weak. Expanded clones are given a class, and other clones once, few, many or no size at all.

j_call clone_size v_call d_call cdr3_aa cdr3_nt
TRBJ2-1 . TRBV7-2 . CASSLRRGNNEQFF TGTGCCAGCAGCCTCAGGAGAGGGAACAATGAGCAGTTCTTC
TRBJ1-2 once TRBV4-1 . CASSPSPGMAYNGYTF TGCGCCAGCAGCCCATCCCCCGGAATGGCATATAATGGCTACACCTTC
TRBJ2-7 . TRBV4-2 TRBD1 CASSQELVDREQYF TGTGCCAGCAGCCAAGAACTTGTGGACAGGGAGCAGTACTTC
TRBJ2-2 . TRBV6-4 . CASSVQENTGELFF TGTGCCAGCAGTGTTCAGGAGAACACCGGGGAGCTGTTTTTT
TRBJ1-1 . TRBV2 . CASSGRQGRAEAFF TGTGCCAGCAGTGGTCGTCAGGGAAGAGCTGAAGCTTTCTTT
TRBJ2-7 . TRBV6-5 TRBD1 CASRQGLLNYEQYF TGTGCCAGCAGACAGGGGCTTTTAAACTACGAGCAGTACTTC
TRBJ2-7 . TRBV7-2 TRBD1 CASSLRVGTGGEQYF TGTGCCAGCAGCTTACGGGTAGGGACAGGGGGCGAGCAGTACTTC
TRBJ1-6 . TRBV5-8 . CASSLAGTSYNSPLHF TGTGCCAGCAGCTTGGCGGGTACAAGCTATAATTCACCCCTCCACTTT
TRBJ1-1 . TRBV30 . CAWTRARTFMNTEAFF TGTGCCTGGACTAGGGCACGGACTTTTATGAACACTGAAGCTTTCTTT
TRBJ1-5 . TRBV5-1 . CASSLGVLGNPNQPQHF TGCGCCAGCAGCTTGGGAGTATTGGGGAATCCCAATCAGCCCCAGCATTTT
TRBJ2-7 . TRBV28 TRBD1 CASSLTGVGEQYF TGTGCCAGCAGTTTAACAGGGGTGGGAGAGCAGTACTTC
TRBJ2-1 few TRBV7-3 TRBD2 CASRSGGSLSYNEQFF TGTGCCAGCAGGTCGGGGGGATCGCTTTCGTACAATGAGCAGTTCTTC
TRBJ1-6 . TRBV5-1 . CASSSYITENSPLHF TGCGCCAGCAGTTCCTATATCACCGAGAATTCACCCCTCCACTTT
TRBJ2-1 . TRBV19 TRBD2 CASSIVLAGGPSYNEQFF TGTGCCAGTAGTATCGTACTAGCGGGAGGGCCCTCCTACAATGAGCAGTTCTTC
TRBJ1-3 once TRBV11-1 . CASSFRRGISGNTIYF TGTGCCAGCAGCTTCCGACGGGGCATCTCTGGAAACACCATATATTTT
TRBJ2-7 . TRBV7-2 . CASRKDGVDGEQYF TGTGCCAGCAGAAAGGACGGCGTCGATGGGGAGCAGTACTTC
TRBJ1-6 . TRBV11-3 . CASSLGSYNSPLHF TGTGCCAGCAGCTTGGGATCCTATAATTCACCCCTCCACTTT
TRBJ2-7 . TRBV4-1 . CASSQRTSAIDYEQYF TGCGCCAGCAGCCAAAGGACCTCCGCGATCGATTACGAGCAGTACTTC
TRBJ2-5 . TRBV6-5 . CASLRFGVQETQYF TGTGCCAGCCTCCGGTTTGGGGTCCAAGAGACCCAGTACTTC
TRBJ2-1 . TRBV4-1 . CASRSGFGTGSYNEQFF TGCGCCAGCAGGTCAGGGTTCGGGACGGGCTCCTACAATGAGCAGTTCTTC
TRBJ1-2 . TRBV5-1 . CASSLASNRENYGYTF TGCGCCAGCAGCTTGGCGTCAAACAGGGAGAACTATGGCTACACCTTC
TRBJ2-1 . TRBV27 . CASSLAGLSSYNEQFF TGTGCCAGCAGTTTAGCCGGGTTGAGCTCCTACAATGAGCAGTTCTTC
TRBJ2-5 . TRBV19 . CASKPDSQETQYF TGTGCCAGTAAGCCGGACAGCCAAGAGACCCAGTACTTC
TRBJ2-1 . TRBV18 . CASSPDLVRATEEQFF TGTGCCAGCTCACCAGATCTTGTTAGAGCGACCGAAGAGCAGTTCTTC
TRBJ1-2 . TRBV6-4 TRBD1 CASSDSGDRRLGYTF TGTGCCAGCAGTGACTCGGGGGACAGACGCCTAGGCTACACCTTC
TRBJ1-6 . TRBV6-5 . CASSYASSPLHF TGTGCCAGCAGTTACGCAAGCTCACCCCTCCACTTT
TRBJ1-2 . TRBV28 TRBD1 CASRGTGGASGYTF TGTGCCAGCAGAGGGACAGGGGGCGCGAGTGGCTACACCTTC
TRBJ2-3 . TRBV30 . CAWSTSHSTDTQYF TGTGCCTGGAGTACCAGCCATAGCACAGATACGCAGTATTTT
TRBJ2-5 . TRBV11-2 TRBD2 CASSLTLLLAGGEETQYF TGTGCCAGCAGCCTTACCCTACTACTAGCGGGAGGTGAAGAGACCCAGTACTTC
TRBJ1-1 . TRBV7-2 . CASSSRGGYTEAFF TGTGCCAGCAGCTCCAGAGGGGGGTACACTGAAGCTTTCTTT
TRBJ2-1 . TRBV15 . CATSRERGGALYNEQFF TGTGCCACCAGCAGAGAGCGAGGCGGGGCCCTTTACAATGAGCAGTTCTTC
TRBJ1-4 . TRBV7-9 . CASSRMTTTNEKLFF TGTGCCAGCAGCCGCATGACTACAACTAATGAAAAACTGTTTTTT
TRBJ2-1 . TRBV2 . CASAEGMDEQFF TGTGCCAGTGCTGAGGGTATGGATGAGCAGTTCTTC
TRBJ2-7 . TRBV6-1 TRBD1 CASSERDRVEQYF TGTGCCAGCAGTGAAAGGGACAGGGTCGAGCAGTACTTC
TRBJ1-1 . TRBV21-1 . CASRGSINLAFF TGTGCCAGCAGGGGGAGTATAAACCTCGCTTTCTTT
TRBJ2-7 . TRBV7-9 . CASSPAGPYAQYF TGTGCCAGCAGCCCAGCGGGCCCCTACGCGCAGTACTTC
TRBJ2-5 . TRBV24-1 TRBD2 CATSRGGQGQTQYF TGTGCCACCAGTCGGGGGGGTCAGGGACAGACCCAGTACTTC
TRBJ2-5 . TRBV7-3 . CASSVGQHEKETQYF TGTGCCAGCAGCGTAGGACAGCACGAGAAGGAGACCCAGTACTTC
TRBJ2-1 . TRBV11-3 TRBD2 CASSLVSSGMHEQFF TGTGCCAGCAGCTTAGTCTCTAGCGGGATGCATGAGCAGTTCTTC
TRBJ1-3 . TRBV28 . CASSSDDYSGNTIYF TGTGCCAGCAGTTCTGACGACTACTCTGGAAACACCATATATTTT
TRBJ2-1 . TRBV10-2 . CASGEGTPSYNEQFF TGCGCCAGCGGGGAAGGGACCCCCTCCTACAATGAGCAGTTCTTC
TRBJ1-3 . TRBV7-2 TRBD1 CASSLAGTGGDTIYF TGTGCCAGCAGCTTAGCCGGGACAGGGGGTGACACCATATATTTT
TRBJ1-5 few TRBV12-5 . CASGLGGSNQPQHF TGTGCTAGTGGTTTGGGAGGGAGCAATCAGCCCCAGCATTTT
TRBJ2-2 . TRBV28 TRBD1 CASSSRPLGTGPRELFF TGTGCCAGCAGTTCACGACCCCTCGGGACAGGACCGAGGGAGCTGTTTTTT
TRBJ2-7 . TRBV2 . CASNLPPGTSSYEQYF TGTGCCAGCAACCTGCCGCCGGGAACTAGCTCCTACGAGCAGTACTTC
TRBJ1-1 . TRBV27 . CASSLGAGTEAFF TGTGCCAGCAGTTTGGGGGCGGGGACTGAAGCTTTCTTT
TRBJ2-1 . TRBV28 . CASTNGGSNEQFF TGTGCGAGCACCAACGGGGGTTCAAATGAGCAGTTCTTC
TRBJ2-1 . TRBV7-9 . CASSDDLYNEQFF TGTGCCAGCAGCGACGACCTCTACAATGAGCAGTTCTTC
TRBJ2-1 . TRBV30 TRBD1 CAWRLDRGTYNEQFF TGTGCCTGGAGGCTCGACAGGGGGACCTACAATGAGCAGTTCTTC
TRBJ2-7 . TRBV18 . CASAAGLMDEQYF TGTGCCAGCGCAGCCGGGTTGATGGACGAGCAGTACTTC
TRBJ2-7 . TRBV7-2 . CASSLGWRRDEQYF TGTGCCAGCAGCTTAGGTTGGAGGCGGGACGAGCAGTACTTC
TRBJ2-1 . TRBV27 TRBD2 CASSSFSGGLNEQFF TGTGCCAGCAGTTCCTTTAGCGGGGGCTTAAATGAGCAGTTCTTC
TRBJ2-3 . TRBV24-1 TRBD2 CATSDLRGGTDTQYF TGTGCCACCAGTGATTTGCGGGGGGGAACAGATACGCAGTATTTT
TRBJ1-1 . TRBV4-3 . CASSALDEGRTEAFF TGCGCCAGCAGCGCTCTAGACGAAGGGAGGACTGAAGCTTTCTTT